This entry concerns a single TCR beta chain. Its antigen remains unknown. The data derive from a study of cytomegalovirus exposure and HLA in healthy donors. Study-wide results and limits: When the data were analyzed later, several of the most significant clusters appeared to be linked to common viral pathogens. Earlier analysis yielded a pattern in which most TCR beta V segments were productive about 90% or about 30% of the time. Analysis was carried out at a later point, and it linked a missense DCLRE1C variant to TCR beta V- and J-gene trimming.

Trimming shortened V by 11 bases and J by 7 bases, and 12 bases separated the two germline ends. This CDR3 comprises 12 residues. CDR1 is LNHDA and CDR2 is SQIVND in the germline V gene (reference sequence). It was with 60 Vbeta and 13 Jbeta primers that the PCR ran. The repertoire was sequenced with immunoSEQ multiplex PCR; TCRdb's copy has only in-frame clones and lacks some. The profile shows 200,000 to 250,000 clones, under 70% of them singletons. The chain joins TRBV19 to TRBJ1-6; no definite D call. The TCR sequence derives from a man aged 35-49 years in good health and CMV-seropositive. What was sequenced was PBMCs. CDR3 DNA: TGTGCCTCTAGAGGCCGAAATTCACCCCTCCACTTT. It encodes CASRGRNSPLHF.